The source of this T cell receptor beta chain is a study of vaccination and CD4 T cells after COVID-19. Study at large: Convalescent donors totaled six males and four females, including two who were Hispanic. The cells in question were stimulated using overlapping spike peptides derived from SARS-CoV-2, HCoV-NL63, HCoV-OC43 and HCoV-229E.

Cultured CD4+ T-cell DNA underwent Oncomine TCR Beta short-read sequencing. Via MiXCR, TCRdb re-called the PCR reads, giving one row per CDR3 protein. Among roughly 14,000 distinct CDR3 sequences listed, roughly 50% were seen once. The CDR3 is 14 residues long. V trimming: 3 bases; J trimming: 8 bases; junction bases outside the gene matches: 8. In germline, CDR1 is SGHAT, CDR2 FQNNGV. Sample treatment: 10-day PBMC culture with coronavirus spike peptide pools or control peptides (ViraFEST assay). Overall study findings and caveats: For convalescent patients, 304 of the 307 vaccine-specific clones analyzed were classified as spike mono-reactive. Apart from involving relatively few convalescent patients, the work omitted early post-infection timepoints.

Of note for this clonotype: No antigen is known for it.

This chain uses TRBV11-2 with TRBJ2-7, with 9 bases matching TRBD2. Sequencing input: CD4+ T cells from blood, cultured in vitro. The sequence came from a human donor who had recovered from COVID-19. The CDR3 protein is CASSFWREGRKQYF. The DNA of the CDR3 is TGTGCCAGCAGCTTTTGGCGGGAGGGGAGGAAGCAGTACTTC.